Listed below are T cell receptor beta chains from one sample, sequenced in a study of stem cell transplantation in POMP-related autoinflammatory disease. The method was immunoSEQ multiplex PCR; TCRdb's version includes in-frame clones alone and lacks a portion of them. The data hold more than 20,000 clones, with more than 75% observed a single time. Specimen: CD4+ T cells from PBMCs, collected before stem cell transplantation. The origin of the receptors is a human donor with POMP-related autoinflammation and immune dysregulation (PRAID). Each CDR3 is given with its conserved first and last residue. The order of the fields is CDR3 length, D gene, V gene, clone size, J gene, CDR3 DNA, CDR3 protein. A D gene is named only where the DNA matches it firmly. Part of the rows lack a size; the others show once, few, many or a class for expanded clones.

15	-	TRBV7-9	-	TRBJ1-1	TGTGCCAGCAGCTCAGGGCAGGGCGGAAACACTGAAGCTTTCTTT	CASSSGQGGNTEAFF
18	-	TRBV4-2	-	TRBJ2-6	TGTGCCAGCAGCCAAGATCCCCTAAAGGGGAGGGGGGCCAACGTCCTGACTTTC	CASSQDPLKGRGANVLTF
15	-	TRBV9	-	TRBJ1-1	TGTGCCAGCAGCCCTCGGGGCAGCCTGAACACTGAAGCTTTCTTT	CASSPRGSLNTEAFF
14	-	TRBV4-1	-	TRBJ2-7	TGCGCCAGCAGCCAGGGCAGGGGATCCTACGAGCAGTACTTC	CASSQGRGSYEQYF
14	-	TRBV14	few	TRBJ1-6	TGTGCCAGCAGCCAAGGGTACCGGGATTCACCCCTCCACTTT	CASSQGYRDSPLHF
17	TRBD2	TRBV7-9	-	TRBJ2-2	TGTGCCAGCAGCTCCCTTGCGGGGGGGGCGAACACCGGGGAGCTGTTTTTT	CASSSLAGGANTGELFF
15	TRBD1	TRBV18	-	TRBJ2-1	TGTGCCAGCCAAGGGGGCTTTAGCTCCTACAATGAGCAGTTCTTC	CASQGGFSSYNEQFF
11	-	TRBV7-9	-	TRBJ1-4	TGTGCCAGCAGCTACGGTGAAAAACTGTTTTTT	CASSYGEKLFF
15	TRBD1	TRBV28	-	TRBJ1-4	TGTGCCAGCGTCGACAGGGGAACAACTAATGAAAAACTGTTTTTT	CASVDRGTTNEKLFF
15	-	TRBV27	-	TRBJ2-1	TGTGCCAGCAGTTTCCGGGGTTTCCCGTTCAATGAGCAGTTCTTC	CASSFRGFPFNEQFF
13	-	TRBV28	-	TRBJ1-3	TGTGCCAGCGGACGCGGCGGGGAAAACACCATATATTTT	CASGRGGENTIYF
14	-	TRBV18	-	TRBJ2-7	TGTGCCAGCTCACAGAAGACCGAAACCTACGAGCAGTACTTC	CASSQKTETYEQYF
15	TRBD1	TRBV19	-	TRBJ1-5	TGTGCCAGTATCAGGGGGGGTTGGGGCAATCAGCCCCAGCATTTT	CASIRGGWGNQPQHF
22	-	TRBV12-5	-	TRBJ1-1	TGTGCTAGTGGTTTGGCAAGCTTATCTCAGGGTTTTTCAGGGAATCGGGACACTGAAGCTTTCTTT	CASGLASLSQGFSGNRDTEAFF
15	-	TRBV2	-	TRBJ1-1	TGTGCCAGCAGTGAAGAGATCGTAGCTGGCACTGAAGCTTTCTTT	CASSEEIVAGTEAFF
14	TRBD1	TRBV10-3	once	TRBJ2-2	TGTGCCATCGCCGGGACAGCCAACACCGGGGAGCTGTTTTTT	CAIAGTANTGELFF
16	-	TRBV5-1	few	TRBJ2-7	TGCGCCAGCAGCTTGGGGACGTCTCAGGTTGCCTACGAGCAGTACTTC	CASSLGTSQVAYEQYF
15	-	TRBV7-8	-	TRBJ2-7	TGTGCCAGCAGGACCGGCCGGGGGAGGTCCTACGAGCAGTACTTC	CASRTGRGRSYEQYF
14	-	TRBV5-1	-	TRBJ1-4	TGCGCCAGCAGCTCTCAGGGGAACTGGGAAAAACTGTTTTTT	CASSSQGNWEKLFF
14	-	TRBV9	once	TRBJ2-7	TGTGCCAGCAGCCCCCGTCTTAGCTCCTACGAGCAGTACTTC	CASSPRLSSYEQYF
19	TRBD1	TRBV28	-	TRBJ2-6	TGTGCCAGCAGTTTGGCAGGCTTGACAGGGAGCTCTGGGGCCAACGTCCTGACTTTC	CASSLAGLTGSSGANVLTF
16	-	TRBV19	-	TRBJ2-5	TGTGCCAGTAGTATCATGGCTAGCCGGCACCAGATGGCCCAGTACTTC	CASSIMASRHQMAQYF
14	TRBD2	TRBV30	-	TRBJ2-5	TGTGCCTGGAGCGGAACTAGCGGGGGGGAGACCCAGTACTTC	CAWSGTSGGETQYF
14	-	TRBV6-1	-	TRBJ2-2	TGTGCCAGCTCCCGTCAGTGGAACACCGGGGAGCTGTTTTTT	CASSRQWNTGELFF
14	-	TRBV11-2	-	TRBJ2-4	TGTGCCAGCAGCTTAGAGTCAGGACTTGGCATTCAGTACTTC	CASSLESGLGIQYF
15	TRBD1	TRBV13	-	TRBJ1-2	TGTGCCAGCAGCTTAGCGGACAGGGGCGGCTATGGCTACACCTTC	CASSLADRGGYGYTF
13	-	TRBV5-1	-	TRBJ1-5	TGCGCCAGCAGCTTGGCAGGCAATCAGCCCCAGCATTTT	CASSLAGNQPQHF
13	-	TRBV5-1	once	TRBJ1-1	TGCGCCAGCAGCTTGGCGGGGTCCACTGAAGCTTTCTTT	CASSLAGSTEAFF